This TCR beta chain was identified during a study of blood T cell repertoires in COVID-19. As for the study in general: Samples taken during acute and convalescent COVID-19 were collected in the United States, Italy and Spain.

In the source study's methods: Researchers report that nucleated cell counts were estimated from reference gene primer amplification. Clones were read by immunoSEQ multiplex PCR, and TCRdb kept only the in-frame ones, dropping some. V and J calls and clone size come straight from that table; D and trimming were deduced from the DNA. The profile shows about 140,000 clones, approximately 79% of them singletons. The CDR3 sequence is 14 residues long. Germline lookup yields CDR1 SGDLS and CDR2 YYNGEE. V shed 3 bases and J shed 1 base, with 10 bases lying between them. The rearrangement uses TRBV9 and TRBJ1-1, with a possible D match to TRBD1 (5 bases). Material: PBMCs or T cells enriched from blood (not recorded which). The clonotype was recovered from a woman in her forties or fifties who had recovered from COVID-19. Here the CDR3 reads CASSDGARNTEAFF. The CDR3 nucleotides are TGTGCCAGCAGCGATGGGGCCAGGAACACTGAAGCTTTCTTT.